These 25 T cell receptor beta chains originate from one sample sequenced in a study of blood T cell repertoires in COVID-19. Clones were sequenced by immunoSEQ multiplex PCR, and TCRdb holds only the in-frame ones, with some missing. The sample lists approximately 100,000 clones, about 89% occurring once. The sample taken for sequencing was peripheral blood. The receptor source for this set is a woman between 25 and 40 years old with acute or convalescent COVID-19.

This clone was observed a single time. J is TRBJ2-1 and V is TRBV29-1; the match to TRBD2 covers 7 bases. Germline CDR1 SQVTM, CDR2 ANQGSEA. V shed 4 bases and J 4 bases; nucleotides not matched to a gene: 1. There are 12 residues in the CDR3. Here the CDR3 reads CSVASGYNEQFF. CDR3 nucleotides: TGCAGCGTTGCTAGCGGTTACAATGAGCAGTTCTTC.

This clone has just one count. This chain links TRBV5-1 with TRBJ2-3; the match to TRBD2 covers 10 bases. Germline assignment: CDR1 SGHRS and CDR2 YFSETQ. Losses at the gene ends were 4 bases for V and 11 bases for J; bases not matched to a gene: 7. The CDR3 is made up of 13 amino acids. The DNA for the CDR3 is TGCGCCAGCAGCCCCGAACCTAGCGGGGGGCAGTATTTT. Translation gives CASSPEPSGGQYF.

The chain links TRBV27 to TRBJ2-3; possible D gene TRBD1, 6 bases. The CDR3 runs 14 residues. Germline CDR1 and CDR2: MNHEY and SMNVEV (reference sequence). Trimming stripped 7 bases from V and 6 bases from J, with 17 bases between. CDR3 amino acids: CASNRATPADTQYF. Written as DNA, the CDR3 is TGTGCCAGCAACAGGGCAACCCCTGCGGATACGCAGTATTTT.

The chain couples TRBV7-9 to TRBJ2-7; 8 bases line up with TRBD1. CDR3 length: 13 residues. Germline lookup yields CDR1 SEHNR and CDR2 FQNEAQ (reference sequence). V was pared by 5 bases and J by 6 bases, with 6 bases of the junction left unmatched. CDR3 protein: CASSDGQGGEQYF. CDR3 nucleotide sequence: TGTGCCAGCAGCGACGGACAGGGAGGCGAGCAGTACTTC.

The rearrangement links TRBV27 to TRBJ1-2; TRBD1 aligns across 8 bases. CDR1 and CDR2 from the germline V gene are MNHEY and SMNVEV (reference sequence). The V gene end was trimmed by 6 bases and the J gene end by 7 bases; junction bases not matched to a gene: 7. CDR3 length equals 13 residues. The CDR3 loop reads CASSPQGGGGYTF. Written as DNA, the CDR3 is TGTGCCAGCAGCCCACAGGGGGGGGGTGGCTACACCTTC.

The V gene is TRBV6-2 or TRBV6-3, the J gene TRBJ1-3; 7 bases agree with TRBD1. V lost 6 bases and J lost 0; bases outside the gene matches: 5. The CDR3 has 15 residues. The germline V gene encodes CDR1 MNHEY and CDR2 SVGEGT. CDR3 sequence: CASSLWDSSGNTIYF. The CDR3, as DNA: TGTGCCAGCAGCCTTTGGGACAGCTCTGGAAACACCATATATTTT.

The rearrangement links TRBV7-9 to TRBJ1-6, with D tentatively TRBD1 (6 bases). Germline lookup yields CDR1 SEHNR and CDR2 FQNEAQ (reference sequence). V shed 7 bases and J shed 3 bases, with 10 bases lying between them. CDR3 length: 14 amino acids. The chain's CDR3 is CASTRQDYNSPLHF. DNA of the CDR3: TGTGCCAGCACTAGACAGGACTATAATTCACCCCTCCACTTT.

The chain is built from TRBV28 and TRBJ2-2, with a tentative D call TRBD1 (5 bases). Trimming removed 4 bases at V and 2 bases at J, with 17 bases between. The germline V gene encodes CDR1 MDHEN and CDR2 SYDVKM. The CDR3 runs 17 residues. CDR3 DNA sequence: TGTGCCAGCAGTTCCCCCCGACAGTCAGGAAACACCGGGGAGCTGTTTTTT. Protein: CASSSPRQSGNTGELFF.

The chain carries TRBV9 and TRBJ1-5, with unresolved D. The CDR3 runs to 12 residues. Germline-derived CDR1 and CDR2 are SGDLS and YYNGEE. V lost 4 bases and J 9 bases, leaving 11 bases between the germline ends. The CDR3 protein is CASSPGNGPQHF. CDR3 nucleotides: TGTGCCAGCAGCCCCGGGAACGGGCCCCAGCATTTT.

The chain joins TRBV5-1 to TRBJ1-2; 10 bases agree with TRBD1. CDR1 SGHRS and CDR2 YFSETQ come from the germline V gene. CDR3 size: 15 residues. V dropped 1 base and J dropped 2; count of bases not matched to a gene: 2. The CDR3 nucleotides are TGCGCCAGCAGCTTGTGGGGACAGGGGAACTATGGCTACACCTTC. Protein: CASSLWGQGNYGYTF.

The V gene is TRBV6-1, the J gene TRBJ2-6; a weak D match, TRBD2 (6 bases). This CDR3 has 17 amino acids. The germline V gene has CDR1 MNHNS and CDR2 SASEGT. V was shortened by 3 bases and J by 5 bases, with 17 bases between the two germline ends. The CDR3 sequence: CASSDRDLPYRANVLTF. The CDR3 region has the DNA TGTGCCAGCAGTGATAGGGACTTACCATACAGGGCCAACGTCCTGACTTTC.

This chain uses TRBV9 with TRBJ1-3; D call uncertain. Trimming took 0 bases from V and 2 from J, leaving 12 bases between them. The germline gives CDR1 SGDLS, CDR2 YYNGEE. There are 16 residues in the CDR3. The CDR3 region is CASSVEAAGTGNTIYF. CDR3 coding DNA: TGTGCCAGCAGCGTAGAGGCGGCGGGGACTGGAAACACCATATATTTT. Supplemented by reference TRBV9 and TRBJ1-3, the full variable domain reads DSGVTQTPKHLITATGQRVTLRCSPRSGDLSVYWYQQSLDQGLQFLIQYYNGEERAKGNILERFSAQQFPDLHSELNLSSLELGDSALYFCASSVEAAGTGNTIYFGEGSWLTVV.

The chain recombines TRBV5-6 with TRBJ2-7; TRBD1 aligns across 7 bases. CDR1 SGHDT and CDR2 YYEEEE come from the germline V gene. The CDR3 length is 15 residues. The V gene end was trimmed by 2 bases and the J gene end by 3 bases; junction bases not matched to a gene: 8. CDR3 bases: TGTGCCAGCAGCTTCCCTCGACAGGGCCGCTACGAGCAGTACTTC. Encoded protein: CASSFPRQGRYEQYF.

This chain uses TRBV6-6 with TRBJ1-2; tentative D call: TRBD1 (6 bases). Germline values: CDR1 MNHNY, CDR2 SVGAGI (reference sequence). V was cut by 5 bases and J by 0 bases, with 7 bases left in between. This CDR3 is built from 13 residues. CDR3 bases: TGTGCCAGCAGTCGACAGGCTAACTATGGCTACACCTTC. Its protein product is CASSRQANYGYTF.

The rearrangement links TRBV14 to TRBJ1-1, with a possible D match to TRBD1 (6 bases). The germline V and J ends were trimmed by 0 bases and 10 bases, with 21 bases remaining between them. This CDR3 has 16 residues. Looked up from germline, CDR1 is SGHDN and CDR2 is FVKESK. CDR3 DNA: TGTGCCAGCAGCCAAGATCCTCTCGTGGGGGCGCCGATAGCTTTCTTT. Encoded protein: CASSQDPLVGAPIAFF.

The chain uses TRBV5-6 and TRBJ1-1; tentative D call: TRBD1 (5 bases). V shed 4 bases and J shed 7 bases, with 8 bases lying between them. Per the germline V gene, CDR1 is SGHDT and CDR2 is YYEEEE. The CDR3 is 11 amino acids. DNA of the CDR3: TGTGCCAGCAGCCAGACAGATGAAGCTTTCTTT. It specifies CASSQTDEAFF.

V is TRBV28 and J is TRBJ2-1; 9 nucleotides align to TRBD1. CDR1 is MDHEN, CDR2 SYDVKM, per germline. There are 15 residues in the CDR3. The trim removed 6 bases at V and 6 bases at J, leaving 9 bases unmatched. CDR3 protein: CASSQQQGAVNEQFF. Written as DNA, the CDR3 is TGTGCCAGCAGCCAACAACAGGGGGCGGTCAATGAGCAGTTCTTC.

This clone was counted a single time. CDR3 amino acids: CASTRDITATEAFF. The CDR3 DNA reads as TGCGCCAGCACCCGGGACATTACCGCCACTGAAGCTTTCTTT. The chain carries TRBV5-1 and TRBJ1-1, with D perhaps TRBD1 (6 bases). Germline V gene lookup returns CDR1 SGHRS and CDR2 YFSETQ. The germline V and J ends were trimmed by 6 bases and 4 bases, with 16 bases remaining between them. The CDR3 runs 14 residues. The complete variable domain, with remaining parts taken from reference TRBV5-1 and TRBJ1-1, reads KAGVTQTPRYLIKTRGQQVTLSCSPISGHRSVSWYQQTPGQGLQFLFEYFSETQRNKGNFPGRFSGRQFSNSRSEMNVSTLELGDSALYLCASTRDITATEAFFGQGTRLTVV.

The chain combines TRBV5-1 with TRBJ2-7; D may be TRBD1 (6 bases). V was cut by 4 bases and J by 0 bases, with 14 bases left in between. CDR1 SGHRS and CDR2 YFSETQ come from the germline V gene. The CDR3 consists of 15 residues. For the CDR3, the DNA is TGCGCCAGCAGCCTAAGTACAGGGACCTCCTACGAGCAGTACTTC. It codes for CASSLSTGTSYEQYF.

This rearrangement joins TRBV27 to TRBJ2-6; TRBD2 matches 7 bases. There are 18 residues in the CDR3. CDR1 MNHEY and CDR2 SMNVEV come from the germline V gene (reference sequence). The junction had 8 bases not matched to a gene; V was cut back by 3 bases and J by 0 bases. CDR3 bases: TGTGCCAGCAGTTTTAAAGGGGACTACCCCTCTGGGGCCAACGTCCTGACTTTC. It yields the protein CASSFKGDYPSGANVLTF. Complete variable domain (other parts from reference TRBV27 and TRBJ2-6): EAQVTQNPRYLITVTGKKLTVTCSQNMNHEYMSWYRQDPGLGLRQIYYSMNVEVTDKGDVPEGYKVSRKEKRNFPLILESPSPNQTSLYFCASSFKGDYPSGANVLTFGAGSRLTVL.

This CDR3 reads CAIKGDRGQSPLHF. CDR3 DNA sequence: TGTGCCATCAAAGGGGACAGAGGGCAATCACCCCTCCACTTT. J is TRBJ1-6 and V is TRBV6-6; 7 positions agree with TRBD1. Germline CDR1 reads MNHNY; CDR2 reads SVGAGI (reference sequence). V dropped 10 bases and J dropped 10; count of bases not matched to a gene: 13. CDR3 length equals 14 residues.

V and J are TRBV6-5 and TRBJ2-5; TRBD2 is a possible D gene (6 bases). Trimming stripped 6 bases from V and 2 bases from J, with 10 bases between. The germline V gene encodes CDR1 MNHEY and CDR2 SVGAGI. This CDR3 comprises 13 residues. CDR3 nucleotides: TGTGCCAGCAGCGGAGGGAGACAAGAGACCCAGTACTTC. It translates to CASSGGRQETQYF.

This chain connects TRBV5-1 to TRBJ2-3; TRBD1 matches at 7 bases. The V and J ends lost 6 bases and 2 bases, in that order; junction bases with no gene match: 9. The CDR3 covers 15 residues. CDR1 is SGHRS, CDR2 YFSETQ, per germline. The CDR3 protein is CASTWDSSDTDTQYF. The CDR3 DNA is TGCGCCAGCACCTGGGACAGTAGTGACACAGATACGCAGTATTTT.

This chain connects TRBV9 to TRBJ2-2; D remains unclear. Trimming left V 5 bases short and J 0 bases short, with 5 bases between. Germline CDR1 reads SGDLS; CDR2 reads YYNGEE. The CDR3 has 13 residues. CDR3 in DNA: TGTGCCAGCAGGGCATCGAACACCGGGGAGCTGTTTTTT. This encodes CASRASNTGELFF. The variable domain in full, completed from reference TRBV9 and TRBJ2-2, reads DSGVTQTPKHLITATGQRVTLRCSPRSGDLSVYWYQQSLDQGLQFLIQYYNGEERAKGNILERFSAQQFPDLHSELNLSSLELGDSALYFCASRASNTGELFFGEGSRLTVL.

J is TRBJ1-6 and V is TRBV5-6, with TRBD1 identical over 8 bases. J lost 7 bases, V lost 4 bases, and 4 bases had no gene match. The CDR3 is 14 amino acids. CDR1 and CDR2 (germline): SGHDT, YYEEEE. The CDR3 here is CASSPDRANSPLHF. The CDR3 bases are TGTGCCAGCAGCCCGGACAGGGCCAATTCACCCCTCCACTTT.